Listed below are T cell receptor beta chains from one sample, sequenced in a study of esophageal squamous cell carcinoma under preoperative chemotherapy. TCRdb reanalysed the PCR reads using MiXCR and keeps one entry per CDR3 protein. The profile shows 5,000 to 7,500 distinct CDR3 sequences, approximately 31% of them singletons. This material was obtained from a patient given preoperative chemotherapy. These TCRs come from a human donor with esophageal squamous cell carcinoma. The donor label of this sample is uncertain. Each CDR3 is given with its conserved first and last residue. A D gene is named only where the DNA matches it firmly. Size is omitted from some rows. Given values are once, few, many or a class for expanded clones.

j_call clone_size d_call v_call cdr3_aa cdr3_nt
TRBJ1-2 large NA TRBV6-1 CASSANFDGYGYTF TGTGCCAGCAGTGCTAATTTCGACGGTTATGGCTACACCTTC
TRBJ2-3 NA NA TRBV19 CASSIGGRLNTQYF TGTGCCAGTAGTATAGGGGGAAGGCTAAATACGCAGTATTTT
TRBJ1-2 many NA TRBV7-2 CASSLRGYGYTF TGTGCCAGCAGCTTACGGGGTTATGGCTACACCTTC
TRBJ2-1 medium-sized TRBD2 TRBV11-2 CASSFSSGNNNEQFF TGTGCCAGCAGCTTTTCTAGCGGGAATAACAATGAGCAGTTCTTC
TRBJ2-7 medium-sized TRBD2 TRBV6-1 CASSEAGASGPYEQYF TGTGCCAGCAGTGAAGCAGGTGCTAGCGGCCCTTACGAGCAGTACTTC
TRBJ2-5 few TRBD2 TRBV20-1 CSAASGGSEETQYF TGCAGTGCGGCATCGGGCGGGAGTGAGGAGACCCAGTACTTC
TRBJ2-1 medium-sized NA TRBV10-1 CASSPTRGGLRRSYNEQFF TGCGCCAGCAGTCCCACGCGGGGAGGCCTCCGGCGCTCCTACAATGAGCAGTTCTTC
TRBJ2-7 many TRBD2 TRBV7-8 CASTYSGGQSDEQYF TGTGCCAGCACCTATAGCGGGGGACAGTCTGATGAGCAGTACTTC
TRBJ2-1 many TRBD1 TRBV2 CASSNPGQGGPDEQFF TGTGCCAGCAGTAACCCGGGACAGGGGGGCCCGGATGAGCAGTTCTTC
TRBJ2-7 medium-sized TRBD2 TRBV6-5 CASSPGGAGGYEQYF TGTGCCAGCAGTCCGGGGGGGGCGGGAGGCTACGAGCAGTACTTC
TRBJ2-1 NA NA TRBV6-1 CASRAAGLNNEQFF TGTGCCAGCAGGGCGGCGGGACTTAACAATGAGCAGTTCTTC
TRBJ2-2 few NA TRBV7-8 CASSRTQGRSGELFF TGTGCCAGCAGTAGAACACAGGGAAGGTCCGGGGAGCTGTTTTTT
TRBJ2-4 few TRBD1 TRBV7-2 CASSRGDRGNGDVQYF TGTGCCAGCAGCCGAGGGGACAGGGGGAATGGAGACGTTCAGTACTTC
TRBJ1-1 few NA TRBV11-2 CASSLGWRTEAFF TGTGCCAGCAGCTTGGGGTGGCGGACTGAAGCTTTCTTT
TRBJ2-7 medium-sized NA TRBV7-2 CASSLSFRDEQYF TGTGCCAGCAGCCTTTCCTTTCGGGACGAGCAGTACTTC
TRBJ2-1 many TRBD2 TRBV27 CASSLRTSKNEQFF TGTGCCAGCAGTTTAAGGACTAGCAAGAATGAGCAGTTCTTC
TRBJ2-1 NA NA TRBV4-1 CASSLHRAVPYNEQFF TGCGCCAGCAGCCTTCACCGGGCCGTTCCTTACAATGAGCAGTTCTTC
TRBJ2-7 once NA TRBV12-3/TRBV12-4 CASSLVEGYEQYF TGTGCGAGCAGTTTAGTAGAGGGGTACGAGCAGTACTTC
TRBJ2-3 medium-sized TRBD2 TRBV7-6 CASSPRASGFSTDTQYF TGTGCCAGCAGCCCGCGGGCTAGCGGTTTTAGCACAGATACGCAGTATTTT
TRBJ2-1 few TRBD2 TRBV9 CASSVSGIVYNEQFF TGTGCCAGCAGCGTTAGCGGGATCGTTTACAATGAGCAGTTCTTC
TRBJ2-7 NA NA TRBV11-2 CASSLGTESGQYF TGTGCCAGCAGCTTAGGGACCGAATCTGGGCAGTACTTC
TRBJ2-1 large NA TRBV7-2 CASSQGSYYEQFF TGTGCCAGCAGCCAAGGGTCTTACTACGAGCAGTTCTTC
TRBJ2-1 NA NA TRBV11-3 CASSVTTGVGGEQCF TGTGCCAGCAGCGTAACTACAGGGGTCGGGGGTGAGCAGTGCTTC
TRBJ2-1 many NA TRBV7-8 CASSPQVGNRYNEQFF TGTGCCAGCAGCCCCCAGGTCGGGAACCGATACAATGAGCAGTTCTTC
TRBJ2-1 NA TRBD2 TRBV25-1 CASSDNSRLADNEQFF TGTGCCAGCAGTGACAATTCTCGACTAGCGGACAATGAGCAGTTCTTC
TRBJ2-1 many NA TRBV5-5 CASSMTGSSYNEQFF TGTGCCAGCAGCATGACTGGTAGCTCCTACAATGAGCAGTTCTTC
TRBJ2-2 medium-sized TRBD2 TRBV7-2 CASSIREGDTGELFF TGTGCCAGCAGCATCCGGGAGGGGGACACCGGGGAGCTGTTTTTT
TRBJ2-1 NA TRBD2 TRBV3-1 CASSQLGTSDYNEQFF TGTGCCAGCAGCCAACTCGGTACTAGCGACTACAATGAGCAGTTCTTC
TRBJ2-1 NA TRBD1 TRBV7-3 CASIPGGRGGVCSYSEQFF TGTGCCAGCATCCCAGGGGGACGAGGTGGAGTTTGCTCCTACAGTGAGCAGTTCTTC
TRBJ2-1 medium-sized TRBD2 TRBV6-5 CASSYGGLAEETQFF TGTGCCAGCAGTTACGGGGGACTAGCGGAAGAGACCCAGTTCTTC
TRBJ2-5 many NA TRBV7-8 CASSFAGTAFDFSNQETQYF TGTGCCAGCAGCTTCGCTGGGACTGCCTTCGACTTCTCCAACCAAGAGACCCAGTACTTC
TRBJ2-2 NA TRBD1 TRBV12-3/TRBV12-4 CASRAGTGNTGELFF TGTGCCAGCAGAGCCGGGACAGGGAACACGGGGGAGCTGTTTTTT
TRBJ2-1 few TRBD1 TRBV6-2/TRBV6-3 CASRRVTGGYYNEQFF TGTGCCAGCAGGCGAGTGACAGGGGGCTACTACAATGAGCAGTTCTTC
TRBJ2-1 large NA TRBV7-8 CASTLYNEQFF TGTGCCAGCACACTTTACAATGAGCAGTTCTTC
TRBJ1-5 few NA TRBV6-1 CASSEAGQPQHF TGTGCCAGCAGTGAAGCAGGGCAGCCCCAGCATTTT
TRBJ2-1 NA NA TRBV7-2 CARSLGMRGGGDEQFF TGTGCCAGGAGCCTCGGTATGAGGGGAGGGGGCGATGAGCAGTTCTTC
TRBJ2-5 once NA TRBV7-2 CGSSLAAGTGWETQYF TGTGGCAGCAGCTTAGCGGCGGGGACGGGGTGGGAGACCCAGTACTTC